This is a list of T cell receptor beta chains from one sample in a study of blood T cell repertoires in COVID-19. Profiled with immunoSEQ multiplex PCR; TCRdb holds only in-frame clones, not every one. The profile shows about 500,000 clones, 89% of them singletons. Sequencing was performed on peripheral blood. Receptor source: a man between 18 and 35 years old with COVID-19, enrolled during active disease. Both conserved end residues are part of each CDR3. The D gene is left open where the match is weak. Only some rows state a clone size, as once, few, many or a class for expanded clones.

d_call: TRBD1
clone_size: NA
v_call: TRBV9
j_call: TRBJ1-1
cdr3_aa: CASSVGQGIMNTEAFF
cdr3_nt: TGTGCCAGCAGCGTGGGACAGGGGATCATGAACACTGAAGCTTTCTTT

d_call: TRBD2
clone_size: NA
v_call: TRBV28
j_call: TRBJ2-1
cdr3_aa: CASSLAGGRYNEQFF
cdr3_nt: TGTGCCAGCAGCCTAGCGGGAGGGAGGTACAATGAGCAGTTCTTC

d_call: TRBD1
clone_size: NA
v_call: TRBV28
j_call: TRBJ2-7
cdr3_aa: CASSSQHATGTYEQYF
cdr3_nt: TGTGCCAGCAGTTCCCAACATGCGACAGGGACCTACGAGCAGTACTTC

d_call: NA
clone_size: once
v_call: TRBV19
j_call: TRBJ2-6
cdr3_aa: CASRDTGANVLTF
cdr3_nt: TGTGCCAGTAGAGACACTGGGGCCAACGTCCTGACTTTC

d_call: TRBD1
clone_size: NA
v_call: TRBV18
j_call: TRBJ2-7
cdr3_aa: CASSLSRDRSSYEQYF
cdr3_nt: TGTGCCAGCTCACTTAGTCGGGACAGAAGCTCCTACGAGCAGTACTTC

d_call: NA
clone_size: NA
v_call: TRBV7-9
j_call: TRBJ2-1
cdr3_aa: CASSLLDYSSYNEQFF
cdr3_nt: TGTGCCAGCAGCTTACTAGACTATTCTTCCTACAATGAGCAGTTCTTC

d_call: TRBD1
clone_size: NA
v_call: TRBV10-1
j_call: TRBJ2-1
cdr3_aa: CASSERQGAFPLFNEQFF
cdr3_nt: TGCGCCAGCAGTGAACGGCAGGGGGCCTTCCCCCTCTTCAATGAGCAGTTCTTC

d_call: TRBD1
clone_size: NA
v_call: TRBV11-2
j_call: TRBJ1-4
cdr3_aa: CASSSETGAIEKLFF
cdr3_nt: TGTGCCAGCAGCTCAGAGACAGGGGCGATTGAAAAACTGTTTTTT

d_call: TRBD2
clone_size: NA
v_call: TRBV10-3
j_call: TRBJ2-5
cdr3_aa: CAMGTSEETQYF
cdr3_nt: TGTGCCATGGGGACTAGCGAAGAGACCCAGTACTTC

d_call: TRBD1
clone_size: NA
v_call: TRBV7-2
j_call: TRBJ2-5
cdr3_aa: CASSLRTGQETQYF
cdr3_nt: TGTGCCAGCAGCTTAAGGACAGGGCAAGAGACCCAGTACTTC

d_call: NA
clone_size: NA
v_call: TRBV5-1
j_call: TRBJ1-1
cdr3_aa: CASSLGQGGTEAFF
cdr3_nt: TGCGCCAGCAGCTTGGGCCAAGGGGGCACTGAAGCTTTCTTT